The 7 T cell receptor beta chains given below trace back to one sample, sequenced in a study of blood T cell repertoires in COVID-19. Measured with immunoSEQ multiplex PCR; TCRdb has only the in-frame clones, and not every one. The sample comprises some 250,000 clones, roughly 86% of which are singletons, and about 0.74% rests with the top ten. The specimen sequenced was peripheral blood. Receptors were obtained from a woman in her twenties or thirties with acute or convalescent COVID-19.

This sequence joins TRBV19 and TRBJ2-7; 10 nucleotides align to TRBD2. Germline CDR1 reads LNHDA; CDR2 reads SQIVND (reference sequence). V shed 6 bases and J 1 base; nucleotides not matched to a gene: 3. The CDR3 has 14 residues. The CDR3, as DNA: TGTGCCAGTAGCCGGACTAGCGGTTCCTACGAGCAGTACTTC. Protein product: CASSRTSGSYEQYF.

The CDR3 DNA sequence: TGTGCCAGCGGATTCAGGGGGGCTTATGGCTACACCTTC. Amino acids: CASGFRGAYGYTF. V gene TRBV27 combines with J gene TRBJ1-2; 7 bases match TRBD1. The CDR3 sequence is 13 residues long. J lost 5 bases, V lost 8 bases, and 8 bases had no gene match. CDR1 and CDR2 from the germline V gene are MNHEY and SMNVEV (reference sequence).

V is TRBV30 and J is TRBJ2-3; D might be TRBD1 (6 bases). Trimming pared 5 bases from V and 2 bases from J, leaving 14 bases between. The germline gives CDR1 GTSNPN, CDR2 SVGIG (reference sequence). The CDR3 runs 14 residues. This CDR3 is CAWGQTQLTDTQYF. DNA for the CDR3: TGTGCCTGGGGACAGACACAACTCACAGATACGCAGTATTTT.

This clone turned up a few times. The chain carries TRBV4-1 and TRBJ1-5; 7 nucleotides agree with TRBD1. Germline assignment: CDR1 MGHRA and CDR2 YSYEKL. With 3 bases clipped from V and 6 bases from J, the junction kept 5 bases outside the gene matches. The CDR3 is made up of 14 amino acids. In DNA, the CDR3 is TGCGCCAGCAGCCATGCAAGGGGGCTTCAGCCCCAGCATTTT. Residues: CASSHARGLQPQHF.

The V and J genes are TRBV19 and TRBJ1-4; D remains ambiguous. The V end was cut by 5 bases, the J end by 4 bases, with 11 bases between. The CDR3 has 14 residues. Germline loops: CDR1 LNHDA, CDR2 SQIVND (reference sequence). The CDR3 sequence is CASSLGVYNEKLFF. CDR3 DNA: TGTGCCAGTAGTCTCGGGGTTTATAATGAAAAACTGTTTTTT.

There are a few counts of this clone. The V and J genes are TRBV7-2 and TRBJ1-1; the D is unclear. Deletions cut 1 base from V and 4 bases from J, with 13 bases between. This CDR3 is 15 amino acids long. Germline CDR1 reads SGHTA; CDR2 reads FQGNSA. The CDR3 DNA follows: TGTGCCAGCAGCTTAGTTGGGAGGCTGAGCACTGAAGCTTTCTTT. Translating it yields CASSLVGRLSTEAFF.

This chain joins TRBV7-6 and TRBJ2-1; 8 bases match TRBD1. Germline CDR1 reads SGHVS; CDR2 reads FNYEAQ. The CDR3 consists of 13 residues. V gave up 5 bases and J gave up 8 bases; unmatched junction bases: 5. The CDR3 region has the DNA TGTGCCAGCAGCCGTGACAGGGGCTATGAGCAGTTCTTC. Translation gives CASSRDRGYEQFF.